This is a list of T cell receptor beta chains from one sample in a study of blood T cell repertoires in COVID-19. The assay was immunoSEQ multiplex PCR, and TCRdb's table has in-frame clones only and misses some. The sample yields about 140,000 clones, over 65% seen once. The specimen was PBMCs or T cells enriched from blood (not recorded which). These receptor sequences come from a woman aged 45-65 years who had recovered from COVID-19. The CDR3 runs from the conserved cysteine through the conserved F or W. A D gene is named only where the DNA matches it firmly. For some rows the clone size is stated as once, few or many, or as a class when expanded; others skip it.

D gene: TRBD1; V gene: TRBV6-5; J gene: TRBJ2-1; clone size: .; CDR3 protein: CASSWTGSDEQFF; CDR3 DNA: TGTGCCAGCAGTTGGACAGGGTCGGATGAGCAGTTCTTC
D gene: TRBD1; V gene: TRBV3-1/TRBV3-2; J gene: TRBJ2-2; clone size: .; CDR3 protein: CASSPWDRGLAGELFF; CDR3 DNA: TGTGCCAGCAGTCCGTGGGACAGGGGGCTCGCCGGGGAGCTGTTTTTT
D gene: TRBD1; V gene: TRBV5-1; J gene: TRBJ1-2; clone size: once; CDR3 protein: CASRDLTGSGYGYTF; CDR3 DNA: TGCGCCAGCAGGGATTTGACAGGGTCCGGCTATGGCTACACCTTC
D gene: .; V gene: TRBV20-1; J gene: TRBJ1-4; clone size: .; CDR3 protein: CSASQDPGANEKLFF; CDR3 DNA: TGCAGTGCTAGTCAGGACCCGGGGGCTAATGAAAAACTGTTTTTT
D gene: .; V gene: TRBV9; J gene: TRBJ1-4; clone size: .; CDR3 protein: CASSASRTNEKLFF; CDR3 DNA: TGTGCCAGCAGCGCGTCCCGTACTAATGAAAAACTGTTTTTT
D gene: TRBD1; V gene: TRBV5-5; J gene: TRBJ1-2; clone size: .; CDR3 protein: CASSLGGGIGYTF; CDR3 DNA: TGTGCCAGCAGCTTGGGAGGGGGCATTGGCTACACCTTC
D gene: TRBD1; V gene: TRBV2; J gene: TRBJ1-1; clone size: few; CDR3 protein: CASRVDRDTEAFF; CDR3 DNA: TGTGCCAGCAGGGTTGACAGGGACACTGAAGCTTTCTTT
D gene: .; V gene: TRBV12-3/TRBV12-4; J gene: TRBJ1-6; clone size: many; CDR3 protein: CASSPDNSPLHF; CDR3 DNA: TGTGCCAGCAGTCCCGATAATTCACCCCTCCACTTT
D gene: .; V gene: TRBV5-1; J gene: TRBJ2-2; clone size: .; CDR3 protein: CASSLIPSGELFF; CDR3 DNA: TGCGCCAGCAGCTTGATTCCGTCGGGGGAGCTGTTTTTT
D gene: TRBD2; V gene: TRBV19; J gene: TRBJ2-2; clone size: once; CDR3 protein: CASTETSLTGELFF; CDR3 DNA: TGTGCCAGTACGGAGACTAGCCTCACCGGGGAGCTGTTTTTT
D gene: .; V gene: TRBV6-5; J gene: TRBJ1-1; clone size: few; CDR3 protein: CASRGYGNTEAFF; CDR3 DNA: TGTGCCAGCCGGGGTTATGGAAACACTGAAGCTTTCTTT
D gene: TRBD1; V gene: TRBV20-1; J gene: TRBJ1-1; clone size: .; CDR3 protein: CSAKDRVEAFF; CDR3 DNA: TGCAGTGCTAAGGACAGGGTGGAAGCTTTCTTT
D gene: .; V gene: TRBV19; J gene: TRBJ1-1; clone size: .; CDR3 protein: CASSIVHRKNTEAFF; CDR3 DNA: TGTGCCAGTAGTATAGTCCACAGGAAAAACACTGAAGCTTTCTTT
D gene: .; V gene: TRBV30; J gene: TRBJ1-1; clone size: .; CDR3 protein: CAWGPFGLHRVPTEAFF; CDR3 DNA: TGTGCCTGGGGCCCCTTCGGGCTGCACAGGGTTCCCACTGAAGCTTTCTTT
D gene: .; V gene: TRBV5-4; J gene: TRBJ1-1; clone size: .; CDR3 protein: CATSAGAGATEAFF; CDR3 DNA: TGTGCCACCTCTGCGGGCGCAGGGGCGACTGAAGCTTTCTTT
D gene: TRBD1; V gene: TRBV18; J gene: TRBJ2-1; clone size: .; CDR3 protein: CASSPQQGAGNEQFF; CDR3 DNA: TGTGCCAGCTCACCACAACAGGGGGCGGGCAATGAGCAGTTCTTC
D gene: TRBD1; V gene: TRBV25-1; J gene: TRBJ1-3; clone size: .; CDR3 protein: CASSDRTGGSGNTIYF; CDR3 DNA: TGTGCCAGCAGTGATCGGACAGGGGGCTCTGGAAACACCATATATTTT
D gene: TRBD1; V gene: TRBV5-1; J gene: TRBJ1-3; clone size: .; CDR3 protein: CASSGTGSDGNTIYF; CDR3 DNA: TGCGCCAGCAGCGGGACAGGGTCGGATGGAAACACCATATATTTT
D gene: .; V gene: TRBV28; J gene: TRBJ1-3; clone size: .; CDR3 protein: CASSLVLSGNTIYF; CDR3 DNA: TGTGCCAGCAGTTTAGTACTCTCTGGAAACACCATATATTTT
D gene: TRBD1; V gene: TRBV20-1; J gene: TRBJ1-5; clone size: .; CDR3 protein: CSASPFTGGGDQPQHF; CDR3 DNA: TGCAGTGCCAGTCCCTTCACAGGGGGCGGGGATCAGCCCCAGCATTTT
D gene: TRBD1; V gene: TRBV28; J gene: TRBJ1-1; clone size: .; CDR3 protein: CASSAGTGEISAFF; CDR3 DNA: TGTGCCAGCAGTGCCGGGACAGGGGAAATCTCAGCTTTCTTT
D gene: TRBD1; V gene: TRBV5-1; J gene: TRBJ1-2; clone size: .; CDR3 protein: CASSLEQGAYGYTF; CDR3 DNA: TGCGCCAGCAGCTTGGAACAGGGGGCCTATGGCTACACCTTC
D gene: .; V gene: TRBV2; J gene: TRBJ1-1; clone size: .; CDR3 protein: CASSLDTWNTEAFF; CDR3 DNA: TGTGCCAGCAGTCTGGACACCTGGAACACTGAAGCTTTCTTT
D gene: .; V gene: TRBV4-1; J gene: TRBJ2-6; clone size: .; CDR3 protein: CASSQEEHYYSSGANVLTF; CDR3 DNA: TGCGCCAGCAGCCAAGAGGAGCACTACTACTCCTCTGGGGCCAACGTCCTGACTTTC
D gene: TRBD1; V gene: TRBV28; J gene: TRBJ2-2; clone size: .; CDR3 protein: CASRTRKGQGSPGELFF; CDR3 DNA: TGTGCCAGCAGGACACGGAAGGGACAGGGGAGCCCCGGGGAGCTGTTTTTT
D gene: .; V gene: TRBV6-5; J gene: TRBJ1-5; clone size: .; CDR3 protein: CASSSNREGGQPQHF; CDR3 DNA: TGTGCCAGCAGCTCCAACCGGGAGGGAGGTCAGCCCCAGCATTTT
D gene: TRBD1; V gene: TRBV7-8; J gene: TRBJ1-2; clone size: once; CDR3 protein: CASSLRTDRNYGYTF; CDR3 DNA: TGTGCCAGCAGCTTAAGAACGGACAGGAACTATGGCTACACCTTC
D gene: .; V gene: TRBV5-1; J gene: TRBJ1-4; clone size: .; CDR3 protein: CASSPGNGDEKLFF; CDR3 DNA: TGCGCCAGCAGCCCCGGGAACGGTGATGAAAAACTGTTTTTT
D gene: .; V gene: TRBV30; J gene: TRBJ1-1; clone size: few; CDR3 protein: CAWSVGRNTEAFF; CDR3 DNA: TGTGCCTGGAGTGTTGGCCGGAACACTGAAGCTTTCTTT
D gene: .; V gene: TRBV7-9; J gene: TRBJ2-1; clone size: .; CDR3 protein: CASSLGSGTYNEQFF; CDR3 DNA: TGTGCCAGCAGCTTAGGATCAGGGACCTACAATGAGCAGTTCTTC
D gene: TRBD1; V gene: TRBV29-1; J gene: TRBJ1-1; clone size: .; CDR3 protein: CSAGTGSVTWNTEAFF; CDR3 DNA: TGCAGCGCTGGGACAGGGTCGGTCACCTGGAACACTGAAGCTTTCTTT
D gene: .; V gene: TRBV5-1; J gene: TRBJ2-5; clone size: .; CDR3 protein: CASSSQGAGLQETQYF; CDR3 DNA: TGCGCCAGCAGCTCTCAAGGTGCGGGGCTCCAAGAGACCCAGTACTTC
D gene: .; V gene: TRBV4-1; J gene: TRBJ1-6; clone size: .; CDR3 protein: CASSLAGDYNSPLHF; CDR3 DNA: TGCGCCAGCAGCCTGGCGGGAGATTATAATTCACCCCTCCACTTT
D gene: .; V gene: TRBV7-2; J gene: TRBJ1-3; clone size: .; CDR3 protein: CASSSRRGSGNTIYF; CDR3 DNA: TGTGCCAGCAGCTCCAGGAGGGGCTCTGGAAACACCATATATTTT
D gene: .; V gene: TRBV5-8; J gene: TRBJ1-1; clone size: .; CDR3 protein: CASSRRRDTEAFF; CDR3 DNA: TGTGCCAGCAGCAGGAGACGGGACACTGAAGCTTTCTTT
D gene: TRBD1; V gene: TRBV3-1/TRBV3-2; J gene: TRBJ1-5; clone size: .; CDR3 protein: CASSRGQGNQPQHF; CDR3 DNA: TGTGCCAGCAGCCGAGGACAGGGGAATCAGCCCCAGCATTTT
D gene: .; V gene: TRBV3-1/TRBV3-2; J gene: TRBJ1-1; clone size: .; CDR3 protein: CASSPLAGLGTEAFF; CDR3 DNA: TGTGCCAGCAGCCCTCTTGCCGGACTGGGGACTGAAGCTTTCTTT
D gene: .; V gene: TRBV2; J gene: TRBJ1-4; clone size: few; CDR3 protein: CASSEEWEKLFF; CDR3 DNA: TGTGCCAGCAGTGAGGAGTGGGAAAAACTGTTTTTT
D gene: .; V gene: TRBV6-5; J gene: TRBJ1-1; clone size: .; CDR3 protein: CAAGPRSTEAFF; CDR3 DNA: TGTGCCGCGGGCCCCAGGAGCACTGAAGCTTTCTTT
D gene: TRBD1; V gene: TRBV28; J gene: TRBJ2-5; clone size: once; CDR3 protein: CASSTQTGQGEETQYF; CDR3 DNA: TGTGCCAGCAGCACTCAAACGGGACAGGGAGAAGAGACCCAGTACTTC
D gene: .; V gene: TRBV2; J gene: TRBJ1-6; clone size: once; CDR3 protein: CASSEATAYNSPLHF; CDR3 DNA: TGTGCCAGCAGTGAAGCGACAGCCTATAATTCACCCCTCCACTTT
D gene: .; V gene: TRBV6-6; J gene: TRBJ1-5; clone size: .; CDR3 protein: CASSYRLRGGHQPQHF; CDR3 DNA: TGTGCCAGCAGTTACCGATTGAGAGGGGGTCACCAGCCCCAGCATTTT
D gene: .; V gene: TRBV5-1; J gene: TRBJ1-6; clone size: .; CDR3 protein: CASRPPGNRNSPLHF; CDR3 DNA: TGCGCCAGCAGGCCCCCGGGGAATCGGAATTCACCCCTCCACTTT
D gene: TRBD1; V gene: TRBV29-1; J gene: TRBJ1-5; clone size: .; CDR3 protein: CSVRTGAYQPQHF; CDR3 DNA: TGCAGCGTGAGGACAGGGGCTTATCAGCCCCAGCATTTT
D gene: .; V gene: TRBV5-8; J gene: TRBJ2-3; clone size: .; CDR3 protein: CASSHGSSADTQYF; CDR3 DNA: TGTGCCAGCAGCCACGGGTCCTCGGCAGATACGCAGTATTTT
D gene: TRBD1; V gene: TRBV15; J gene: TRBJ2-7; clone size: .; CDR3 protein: CATSRDRSSYEQYF; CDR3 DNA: TGTGCCACCAGCAGGGACAGGAGCTCCTACGAGCAGTACTTC
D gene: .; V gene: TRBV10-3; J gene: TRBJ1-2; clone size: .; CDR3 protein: CAISESYGVGYTF; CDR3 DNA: TGTGCCATCAGTGAGTCTTACGGGGTAGGCTACACCTTC
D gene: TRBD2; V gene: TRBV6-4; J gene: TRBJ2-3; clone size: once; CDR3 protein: CASSSGGAPDTQYF; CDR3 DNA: TGTGCCAGCAGTAGCGGGGGGGCGCCAGATACGCAGTATTTT
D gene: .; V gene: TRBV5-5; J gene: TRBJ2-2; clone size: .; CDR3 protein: CATGKWGDTGELFF; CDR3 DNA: TGTGCCACCGGAAAGTGGGGGGACACCGGGGAGCTGTTTTTT
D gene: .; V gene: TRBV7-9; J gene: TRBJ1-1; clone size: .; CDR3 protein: CASIRGSSENTEAFF; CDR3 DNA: TGTGCCAGCATTAGGGGCAGCTCTGAGAACACTGAAGCTTTCTTT
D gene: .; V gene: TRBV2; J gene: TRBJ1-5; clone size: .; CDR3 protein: CASSKYGEPQHF; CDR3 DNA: TGTGCCAGCAGTAAATACGGGGAGCCCCAGCATTTT